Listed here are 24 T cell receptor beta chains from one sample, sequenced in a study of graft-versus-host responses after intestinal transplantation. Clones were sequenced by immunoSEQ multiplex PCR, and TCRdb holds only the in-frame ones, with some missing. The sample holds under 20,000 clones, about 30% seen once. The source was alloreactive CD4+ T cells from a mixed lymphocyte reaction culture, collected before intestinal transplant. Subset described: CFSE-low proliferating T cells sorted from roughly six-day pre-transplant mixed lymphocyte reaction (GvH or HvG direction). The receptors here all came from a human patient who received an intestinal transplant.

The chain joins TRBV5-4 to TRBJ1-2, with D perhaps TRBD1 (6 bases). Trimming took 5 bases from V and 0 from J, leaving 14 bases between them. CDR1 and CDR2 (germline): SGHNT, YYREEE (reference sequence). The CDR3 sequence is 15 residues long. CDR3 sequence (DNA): TGTGCCAGCAGGAGGTCGGCAGGGGCTAACTATGGCTACACCTTC. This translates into CASRRSAGANYGYTF.

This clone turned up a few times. CDR3 residues: CASSLGGRNQPQHF. CDR3 in DNA: TGTGCCAGCAGCTTGGGTGGGCGCAATCAGCCCCAGCATTTT. The chain uses TRBV5-6 and TRBJ1-5; no clear D gene. CDR1 is SGHDT and CDR2 is YYEEEE in the germline V gene. The length of the CDR3 is 14 residues. Trimming removed 0 bases from V and 2 bases from J, with 6 bases in between.

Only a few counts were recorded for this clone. CDR3 loop: CASSVRTRMQETQYF. As DNA, the CDR3 is TGTGCCAGCAGCGTCCGGACACGGATGCAAGAGACCCAGTACTTC. V and J are TRBV9 and TRBJ2-5; tentative D call: TRBD1 (5 bases). The CDR3 is 15 amino acids. The V end lost 2 bases, the J end lost 2 bases, and 13 bases lay between the germline ends. Germline-derived CDR1 and CDR2 are SGDLS and YYNGEE.

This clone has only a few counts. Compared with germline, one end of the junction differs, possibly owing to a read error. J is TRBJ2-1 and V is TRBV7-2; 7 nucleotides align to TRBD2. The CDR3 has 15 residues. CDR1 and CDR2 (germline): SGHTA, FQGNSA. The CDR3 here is CASSLSGASYNEQFF. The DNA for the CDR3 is TGTGCAAGCAGTCTCAGCGGGGCGTCGTACAATGAGCAGTTCTTC.

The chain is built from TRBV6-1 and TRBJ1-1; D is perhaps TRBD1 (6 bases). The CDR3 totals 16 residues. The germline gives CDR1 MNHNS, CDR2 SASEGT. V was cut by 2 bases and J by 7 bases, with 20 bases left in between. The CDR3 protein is CASSENGYRALSEAFF. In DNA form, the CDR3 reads TGTGCCAGCAGTGAAAACGGGTACAGGGCGCTTAGTGAAGCTTTCTTT.

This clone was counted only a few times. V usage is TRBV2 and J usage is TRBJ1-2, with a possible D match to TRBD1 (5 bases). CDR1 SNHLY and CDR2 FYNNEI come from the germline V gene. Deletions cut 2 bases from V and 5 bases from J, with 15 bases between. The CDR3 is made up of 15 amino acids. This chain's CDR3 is CASSEYKGRLYGYTF. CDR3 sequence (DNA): TGTGCCAGCAGTGAATATAAGGGGAGGCTTTATGGCTACACCTTC.

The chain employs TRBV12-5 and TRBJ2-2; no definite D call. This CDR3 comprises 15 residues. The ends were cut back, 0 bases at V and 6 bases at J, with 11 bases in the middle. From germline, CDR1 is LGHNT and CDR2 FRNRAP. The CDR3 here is CASGLVRAGAGELFF. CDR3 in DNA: TGTGCTAGTGGTTTGGTACGGGCAGGCGCCGGGGAGCTGTTTTTT.

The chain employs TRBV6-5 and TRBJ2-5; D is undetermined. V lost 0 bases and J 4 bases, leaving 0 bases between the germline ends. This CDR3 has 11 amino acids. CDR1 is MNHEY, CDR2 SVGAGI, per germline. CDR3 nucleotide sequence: TGTGCCAGCAGTTACTCAGAGACCCAGTACTTC. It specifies CASSYSETQYF.

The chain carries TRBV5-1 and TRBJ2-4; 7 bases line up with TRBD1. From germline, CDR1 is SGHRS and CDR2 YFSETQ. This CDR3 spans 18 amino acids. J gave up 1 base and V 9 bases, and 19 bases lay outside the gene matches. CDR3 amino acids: CAIDDRVISYEAKNIQYF. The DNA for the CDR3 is TGCGCCATCGACGACAGGGTCATCTCTTATGAGGCCAAAAACATTCAGTACTTC.

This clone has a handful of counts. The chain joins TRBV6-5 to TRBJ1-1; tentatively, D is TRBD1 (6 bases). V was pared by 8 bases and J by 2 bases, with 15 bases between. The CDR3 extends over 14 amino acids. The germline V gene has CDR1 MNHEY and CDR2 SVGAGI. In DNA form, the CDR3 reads TGTGCCAGCGGTTCCAGGGGCCTCAACACTGAAGCTTTCTTT. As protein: CASGSRGLNTEAFF.

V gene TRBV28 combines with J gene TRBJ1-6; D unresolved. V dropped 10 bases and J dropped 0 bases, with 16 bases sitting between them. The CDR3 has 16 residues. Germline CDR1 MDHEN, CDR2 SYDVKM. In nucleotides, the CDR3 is TGTGCCAAGACCGGACCCCGAAACTCCTATAATTCACCCCTCCACTTT. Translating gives CAKTGPRNSYNSPLHF.

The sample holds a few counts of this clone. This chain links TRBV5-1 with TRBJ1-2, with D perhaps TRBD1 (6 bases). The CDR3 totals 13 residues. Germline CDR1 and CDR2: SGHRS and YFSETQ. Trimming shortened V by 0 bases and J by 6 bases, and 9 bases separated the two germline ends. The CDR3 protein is CASSLEGGHGYTF. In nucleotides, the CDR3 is TGCGCCAGCAGCTTGGAAGGGGGGCATGGCTACACCTTC.

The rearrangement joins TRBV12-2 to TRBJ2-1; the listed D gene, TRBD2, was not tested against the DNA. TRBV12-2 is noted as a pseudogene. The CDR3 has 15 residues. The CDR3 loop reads CASRLTSRCYNEQFF. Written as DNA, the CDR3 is TGTGCAAGTCGCTTAACTAGCCGATGCTACAATGAGCAGTTCTTC.

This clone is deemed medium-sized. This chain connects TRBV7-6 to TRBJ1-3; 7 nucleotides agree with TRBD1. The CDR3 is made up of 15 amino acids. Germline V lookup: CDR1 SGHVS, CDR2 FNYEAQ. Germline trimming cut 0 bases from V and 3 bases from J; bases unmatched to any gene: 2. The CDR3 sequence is CASSLASGGGNTIYF. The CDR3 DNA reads TGTGCCAGCAGCTTAGCGTCAGGGGGTGGAAACACCATATATTTT.

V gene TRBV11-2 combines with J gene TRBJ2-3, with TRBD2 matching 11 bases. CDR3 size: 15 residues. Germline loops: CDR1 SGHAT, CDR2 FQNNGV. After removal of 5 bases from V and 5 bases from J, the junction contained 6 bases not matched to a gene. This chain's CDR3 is CASSALAGDRDTQYF. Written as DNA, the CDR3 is TGTGCCAGCAGCGCACTAGCGGGAGACCGAGATACGCAGTATTTT. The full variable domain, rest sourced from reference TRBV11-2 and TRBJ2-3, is EAGVAQSPRYKIIEKRQSVAFWCNPISGHATLYWYQQILGQGPKLLIQFQNNGVVDDSQLPKDRFSAERLKGVDSTLKIQPAKLEDSAVYLCASSALAGDRDTQYFGPGTRLTVL.

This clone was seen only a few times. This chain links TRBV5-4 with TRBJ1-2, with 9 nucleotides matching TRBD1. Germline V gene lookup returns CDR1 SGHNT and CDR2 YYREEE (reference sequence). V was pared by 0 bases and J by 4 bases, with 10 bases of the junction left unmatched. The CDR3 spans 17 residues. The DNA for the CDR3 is TGTGCCAGCAGCTTGGTGAACAGGGGGCGATCCGGCTATGGCTACACCTTC. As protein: CASSLVNRGRSGYGYTF.

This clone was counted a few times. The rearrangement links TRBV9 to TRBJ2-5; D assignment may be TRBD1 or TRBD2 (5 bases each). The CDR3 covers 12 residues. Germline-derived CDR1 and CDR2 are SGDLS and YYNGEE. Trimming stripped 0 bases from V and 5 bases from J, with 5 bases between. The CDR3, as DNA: TGTGCCAGCAGCGTAGGGGGGGAGACCCAGTACTTC. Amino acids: CASSVGGETQYF.

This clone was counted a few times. CDR3 sequence (DNA): TGTGCCAGCAGCTCCGCCCAACCCACCCACATTCAGTACTTC. Protein product: CASSSAQPTHIQYF. The rearrangement joins TRBV7-9 to TRBJ2-4; no firm D call. Germline V gene data show CDR1 as SEHNR and CDR2 as FQNEAQ (reference sequence). The CDR3 sequence is 14 residues long. Trimming took off 4 bases at V and 8 bases at J, with 15 bases between the two ends.

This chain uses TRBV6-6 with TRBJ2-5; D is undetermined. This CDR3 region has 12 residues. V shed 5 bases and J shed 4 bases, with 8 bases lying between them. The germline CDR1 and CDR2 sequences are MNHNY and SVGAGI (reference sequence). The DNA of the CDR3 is TGTGCCAGCAGTGGAAGTGGAGAGACCCAGTACTTC. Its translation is CASSGSGETQYF.

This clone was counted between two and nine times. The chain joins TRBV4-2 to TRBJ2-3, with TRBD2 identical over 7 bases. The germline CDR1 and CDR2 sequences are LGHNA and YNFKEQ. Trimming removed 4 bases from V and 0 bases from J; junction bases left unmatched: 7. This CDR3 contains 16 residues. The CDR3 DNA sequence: TGTGCCAGCAGCCGGGGGAGGGCGGTAAGCACAGATACGCAGTATTTT. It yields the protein CASSRGRAVSTDTQYF.

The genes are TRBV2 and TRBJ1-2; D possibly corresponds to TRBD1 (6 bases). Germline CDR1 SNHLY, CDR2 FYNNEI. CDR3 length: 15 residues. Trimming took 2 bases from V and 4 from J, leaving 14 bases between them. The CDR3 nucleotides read TGTGCCAGCAGTGAACGGAGCAGGGGACGCTATGGCTACACCTTC. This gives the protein CASSERSRGRYGYTF.

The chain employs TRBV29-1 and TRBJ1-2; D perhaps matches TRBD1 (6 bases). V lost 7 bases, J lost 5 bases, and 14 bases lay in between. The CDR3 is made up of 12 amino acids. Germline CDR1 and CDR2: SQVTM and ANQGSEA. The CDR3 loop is CSEAGTPYGYTF. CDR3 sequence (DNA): TGCAGCGAAGCCGGGACACCGTATGGCTACACCTTC.

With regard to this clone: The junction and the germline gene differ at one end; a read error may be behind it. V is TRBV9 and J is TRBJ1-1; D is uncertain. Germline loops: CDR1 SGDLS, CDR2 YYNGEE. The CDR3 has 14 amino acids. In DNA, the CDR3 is TGTGCCAGCACCGTAGGCTATATGAACACTGAAGCTTTCTTT. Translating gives CASTVGYMNTEAFF.

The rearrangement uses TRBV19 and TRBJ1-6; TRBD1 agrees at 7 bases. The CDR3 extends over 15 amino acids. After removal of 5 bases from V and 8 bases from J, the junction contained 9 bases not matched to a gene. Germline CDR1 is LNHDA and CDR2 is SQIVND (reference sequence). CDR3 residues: CASSRNRQGDSPLHF. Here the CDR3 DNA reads TGTGCCAGTAGTCGGAACCGACAGGGAGATTCACCCCTCCACTTT.